The 27 T cell receptor beta chains listed next were all sequenced from one sample in a study of long-term antiretroviral therapy in people with HIV. Sequencing relied on immunoSEQ assay v3.0, run at survey level. Libraries were prepared by immunoSEQ multiplex PCR; TCRdb keeps only in-frame clonotypes and omits some of them. The sample carries 38,000 or so clones, about 94% recorded once. The specimen was unsorted PBMCs, collected almost 9.5 years after starting antiretroviral therapy. Receptor source: a man younger than 45 with HIV.

V usage is TRBV11-2 and J usage is TRBJ2-5; D is undetermined. V gave up 2 bases and J gave up 2 bases, with 9 bases separating them. The V gene's germline CDR1 is SGHAT and CDR2 FQNNGV. CDR3 length: 14 residues. This CDR3 reads CASSLTVGQETQYF. In DNA form, the CDR3 reads TGTGCCAGCAGCTTAACGGTGGGGCAAGAGACCCAGTACTTC.

The CDR3 nucleotides read TGTGCCAGCAGTTTAGGGAACACCGGGGAGCTGTTTTTT. Its translation: CASSLGNTGELFF. V is TRBV27 and J is TRBJ2-2, with D unclear. Trimming pared 2 bases from V and 1 base from J, leaving 2 bases between. Germline loops: CDR1 MNHEY, CDR2 SMNVEV (reference sequence). The CDR3 consists of 13 residues.

The rearrangement links TRBV9 to TRBJ2-2; 10 positions agree with TRBD1. This CDR3 has 18 amino acids. The V and J ends lost 0 bases and 2 bases, in that order; junction bases with no gene match: 7. Germline V gives CDR1 SGDLS, CDR2 YYNGEE. This chain's CDR3 is CASSVGRTGGKNTGELFF. CDR3 coding DNA: TGTGCCAGCAGCGTAGGAAGGACAGGGGGGAAAAACACCGGGGAGCTGTTTTTT.

The V gene is TRBV7-3, the J gene TRBJ1-2; D ambiguous. This CDR3 has 11 amino acids. CDR1 SGHTA and CDR2 FQGTGA come from the germline V gene. V dropped 7 bases and J dropped 7 bases, with 10 bases sitting between them. The CDR3 nucleotides are TGTGCCAGCATCGGCGGGCTTGGCTACACCTTC. Protein sequence: CASIGGLGYTF.

J is TRBJ1-2 and V is TRBV5-6; no firm D call. With 3 bases removed from V and 2 bases from J, the gap between germline ends came to 14 bases. The CDR3 has 15 amino acids. Germline CDR1 reads SGHDT; CDR2 reads YYEEEE. CDR3 region: CASSSLTGENYGYTF. The CDR3 DNA is TGTGCCAGCAGCTCTCTAACCGGGGAGAACTATGGCTACACCTTC.

This chain links TRBV19 with TRBJ2-3; 12 nucleotides align to TRBD2. Germline assignment: CDR1 LNHDA and CDR2 SQIVND (reference sequence). The CDR3 has 15 residues. V gave up 5 bases and J gave up 4 bases; unmatched junction bases: 4. The CDR3 loop reads CASSPTSGGSDTQYF. CDR3 DNA: TGTGCCAGTAGTCCGACTAGCGGGGGCTCAGATACGCAGTATTTT.

The V gene is TRBV6-1, the J gene TRBJ1-6; tentative D call: TRBD1 (6 bases). Between the trimmed V and J ends, which lost 4 bases and 9 bases, there was a span of 16 bases. Germline V gene lookup returns CDR1 MNHNS and CDR2 SASEGT. This CDR3 is 15 amino acids long. The CDR3 loop reads CASSGGRPLTSPLHF. Here the CDR3 DNA reads TGTGCCAGCAGTGGGGGGCGACCACTTACTTCACCCCTCCACTTT.

This clone is a singleton in its sample. This sequence joins TRBV23-1 and TRBJ2-7, with D tentatively TRBD2 (6 bases). TRBV23-1 is classed as an ORF, of uncertain function. The V gene lost 10 bases and the J gene lost 1 base, with 26 bases spanning the gap. The CDR3 totals 17 residues. CDR3 in amino acids: CAIRAWSGSLKSYEQYV. The CDR3 DNA reads as TGCGCCATCAGGGCGTGGTCCGGGAGTTTAAAATCCTACGAGCAGTACGTC.

The J gene is TRBJ2-7, the V gene TRBV6-5; D possibly corresponds to TRBD1 (5 bases). The germline V gene encodes CDR1 MNHEY and CDR2 SVGAGI. The CDR3 contains 13 residues. Trimming cost V 6 bases and J 5 bases, with 14 bases left between them. As DNA, the CDR3 is TGTGCCAGCAGGGCAGGGCGCCCCAACGAGCAGTACTTC. This sequence encodes CASRAGRPNEQYF.

CDR3 in amino acids: CASSIPWRAYNQPQHF. CDR3 DNA sequence: TGTGCCAGTAGTATCCCCTGGCGGGCGTACAATCAGCCCCAGCATTTT. This chain uses TRBV19 with TRBJ1-5; D remains unclear. V lost 3 bases to trimming and J lost 3 bases, with 15 bases between them. CDR1 and CDR2 (germline): LNHDA, SQIVND (reference sequence). The CDR3 runs 16 residues.

The table lists this clone with a count of one. The chain is built from TRBV2 and TRBJ2-1; 7 nucleotides line up with TRBD2. Germline CDR1 and CDR2: SNHLY and FYNNEI. The V gene end was trimmed by 8 bases and the J gene end by 1 base; junction bases not matched to a gene: 5. This CDR3 spans 14 amino acids. CDR3 region: CASGGGFSYNEQFF. The CDR3, as DNA: TGTGCCAGCGGGGGGGGATTTTCCTACAATGAGCAGTTCTTC.

The rearrangement joins TRBV2 to TRBJ1-5; D perhaps matches TRBD1 (5 bases). Germline lookup yields CDR1 SNHLY and CDR2 FYNNEI. The CDR3 consists of 13 residues. Trimming took off 4 bases at V and 4 bases at J, with 8 bases between the two ends. The CDR3 region is CASSARGNQPQHF. As DNA, the CDR3 is TGTGCCAGCAGTGCTAGGGGAAATCAGCCCCAGCATTTT. The whole variable domain, remainder taken from reference TRBV2 and TRBJ1-5, is EPEVTQTPSHQVTQMGQEVILRCVPISNHLYFYWYRQILGQKVEFLVSFYNNEISEKSEIFDDQFSVERPDGSNFTLKIRSTKLEDSAMYFCASSARGNQPQHFGDGTRLSIL.

CDR3 loop: CASSRDTSYEQYV. CDR3 coding DNA: TGTGCCAGCAGCCGGGACACCTCGTACGAGCAGTACGTC. The gene calls are TRBV6-1 and TRBJ2-7; possible D gene TRBD1, 6 bases. This CDR3 region has 13 residues. Germline assignment: CDR1 MNHNS and CDR2 SASEGT. Trimming took 6 bases from V and 4 from J, leaving 13 bases between them.

The count of this clone is one. The chain couples TRBV6-1 to TRBJ1-1; 8 positions match TRBD1. Germline CDR1 is MNHNS and CDR2 is SASEGT. This CDR3 is built from 16 residues. Trimming at V came to 4 bases and at J to 4 bases, leaving 11 bases not matched to a gene. CDR3 region: CASSALGQAKSTEAFF. The CDR3 DNA follows: TGTGCCAGCAGTGCCCTGGGACAGGCGAAGAGCACTGAAGCTTTCTTT.

The gene calls are TRBV7-3 and TRBJ1-6; TRBD1 matches 9 bases. Germline V gives CDR1 SGHTA, CDR2 FQGTGA. With V trimmed by 4 bases and J by 10 bases, 5 bases remained unmatched. The CDR3 has 14 residues. The CDR3 DNA is TGTGCCAGCAGCTCCGGGGACAGGGACTCACCCCTCCACTTT. Translating it yields CASSSGDRDSPLHF.

The genes are TRBV29-1 and TRBJ2-3; D may correspond to TRBD1 or TRBD2 (5 bases each). CDR3 length equals 15 residues. Looked up from germline, CDR1 is SQVTM and CDR2 is ANQGSEA. Deletions cut 3 bases from V and 1 base from J, with 14 bases between. The DNA for the CDR3 is TGCAGCGTTGAGGGAAGGGACGGGGGCACAGATACGCAGTATTTT. It is translated as CSVEGRDGGTDTQYF.

The genes are TRBV6-4 and TRBJ1-6; D is undetermined. Per germline, CDR1 MRHNA and CDR2 SNTAGT. The CDR3 is 15 residues long. Trimming stripped 0 bases from V and 4 bases from J, with 7 bases between. The DNA for the CDR3 is TGTGCCAGCAGTGACTCGTCTGGGTATAATTCACCCCTCCACTTT. It is translated as CASSDSSGYNSPLHF.

The chain has TRBV27 and TRBJ2-3, with TRBD2 identical over 13 bases. CDR1 and CDR2 from the germline V gene are MNHEY and SMNVEV (reference sequence). Unmatched junction bases numbered 2, after V lost 5 bases and J lost 3 bases. The CDR3 is made up of 15 amino acids. The chain's CDR3 is CASSTSGGATDTQYF. The CDR3 DNA reads TGTGCCAGCAGTACTAGCGGGGGGGCGACAGATACGCAGTATTTT.

The chain links TRBV30 to TRBJ2-5; 7 bases map to TRBD2. Germline CDR1 GTSNPN, CDR2 SVGIG (reference sequence). The CDR3 loop spans 12 amino acids. The junction had 6 bases not matched to a gene; V was cut back by 7 bases and J by 4 bases. The DNA for the CDR3 is TGTGCCTCATCGGGGGGTTCAGAGACCCAGTACTTC. Translated: CASSGGSETQYF.

The chain couples TRBV6-5 to TRBJ2-3, with D perhaps TRBD2 (5 bases). Trimming cost V 6 bases and J 3 bases, with 13 bases left between them. Germline V gives CDR1 MNHEY, CDR2 SVGAGI. The CDR3 is 14 amino acids. CDR3 loop: CASRRGMETDTQYF. The CDR3 bases are TGTGCCAGCAGACGAGGGATGGAGACAGATACGCAGTATTTT.

The chain recombines TRBV5-1 with TRBJ1-4; 9 nucleotides align to TRBD1. J lost 4 bases, V lost 4 bases, and 11 bases had no gene match. The CDR3 length is 17 residues. CDR1 and CDR2 from the germline V gene are SGHRS and YFSETQ. The CDR3 protein is CASSSGQGPAINEKLFF. CDR3 bases: TGCGCCAGCAGCAGCGGACAGGGGCCGGCGATTAATGAAAAACTGTTTTTT.

The chain recombines TRBV7-9 with TRBJ1-2; tentative D call: TRBD1 (5 bases). The CDR3 extends over 14 amino acids. CDR1 is SEHNR, CDR2 FQNEAQ, per germline (reference sequence). The V end lost 5 bases, the J end lost 6 bases, and 16 bases lay between the germline ends. CDR3 coding DNA: TGTGCCAGCAGCAAGTGGGTGGACATTAATGGCTACACCTTC. Encoded protein: CASSKWVDINGYTF.

V is TRBV29-1 and J is TRBJ1-1, with a tentative D call TRBD1 (6 bases). V was shortened by 2 bases and J by 4 bases, with 14 bases between the two germline ends. The CDR3 runs 14 residues. The germline V gene has CDR1 SQVTM and CDR2 ANQGSEA. CDR3 coding DNA: TGCAGCGTTGAAAAAGGGGGGTTGGGCACTGAAGCTTTCTTT. This sequence encodes CSVEKGGLGTEAFF.

The chain couples TRBV19 to TRBJ1-1; tentatively, D is TRBD1 (6 bases). V gave up 5 bases and J gave up 11 bases, with 18 bases separating them. Germline V gives CDR1 LNHDA, CDR2 SQIVND (reference sequence). The CDR3 totals 13 residues. The CDR3 loop is CASSLGQGGDAFF. CDR3 sequence (DNA): TGTGCCAGTAGTCTCGGACAAGGGGGGGACGCTTTCTTT.

The V gene is TRBV11-3, the J gene TRBJ2-1, with 9 bases that match TRBD2. CDR3 length: 16 residues. Germline V lookup: CDR1 SGHNT, CDR2 YENEEA. V lost 0 bases and J lost 8; bases outside the gene matches: 8. CDR3 sequence (DNA): TGTGCCAGCAGCTTAGATGGGCGGGGGGGCGTGGATGAGCAGTTCTTC. Its translation is CASSLDGRGGVDEQFF.

The chain has TRBV28 and TRBJ2-3, with TRBD2 identical over 8 bases. This CDR3 contains 17 residues. Germline CDR1 reads MDHEN; CDR2 reads SYDVKM. The junction had 15 bases not matched to a gene; V was cut back by 7 bases and J by 3 bases. CDR3 sequence reads: CASIDSGGAAGTDTQYF. DNA of the CDR3: TGTGCCAGCATCGATTCCGGGGGGGCCGCGGGAACAGATACGCAGTATTTT.

This chain connects TRBV28 to TRBJ2-5, with a weak D call TRBD1 (6 bases). Germline values: CDR1 MDHEN, CDR2 SYDVKM. The CDR3 length is 13 residues. With 1 base removed from V and 11 bases from J, the gap between germline ends came to 14 bases. The CDR3 region has the DNA TGTGCCAGCAGTTTATACCCTAGGGGGTCGCAGTACTTC. Its protein product is CASSLYPRGSQYF.